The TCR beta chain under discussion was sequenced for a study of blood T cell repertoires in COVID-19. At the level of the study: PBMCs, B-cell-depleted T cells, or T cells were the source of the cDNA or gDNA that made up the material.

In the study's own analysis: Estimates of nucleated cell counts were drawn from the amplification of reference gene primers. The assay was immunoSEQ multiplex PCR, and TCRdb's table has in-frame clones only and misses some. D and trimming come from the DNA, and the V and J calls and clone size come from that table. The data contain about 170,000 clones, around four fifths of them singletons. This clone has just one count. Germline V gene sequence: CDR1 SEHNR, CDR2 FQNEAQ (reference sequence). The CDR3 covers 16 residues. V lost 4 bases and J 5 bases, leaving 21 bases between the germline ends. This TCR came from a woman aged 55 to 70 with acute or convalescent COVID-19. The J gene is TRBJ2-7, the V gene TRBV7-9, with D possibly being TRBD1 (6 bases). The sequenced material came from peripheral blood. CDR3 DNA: TGTGCCAGCAGCTCTCCCACGGGCAGGGGTGTTCACGAGCAGTACTTC. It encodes CASSSPTGRGVHEQYF.